Shown below are 9 T cell receptor beta chains from a single sample sequenced in a study of blood T cell repertoires in COVID-19. Sequencing was performed with immunoSEQ multiplex PCR; in TCRdb, only in-frame clones are kept and a portion is missing. This sample yields 300,000 to 450,000 clones, of which 70% to 90% are seen a single time; around 3% belongs to the top ten. Sequenced material: peripheral blood. These receptors were taken from a human donor in a cohort sampled during active COVID-19.

The V call is TRBV10-3, the J call TRBJ2-2; 9 nucleotides agree with TRBD1. V shed 6 bases and J 6 bases; nucleotides not matched to a gene: 5. The CDR3 is made up of 14 amino acids. The V gene's germline CDR1 is ENHRY and CDR2 SYGVKD. CDR3 loop: CAISNRGLAGELFF. The CDR3 DNA reads TGTGCCATCAGCAACAGGGGGCTCGCCGGGGAGCTGTTTTTT.

The chain has TRBV30 and TRBJ2-7, with D possibly TRBD1 on 6 matching bases. Germline CDR1 is GTSNPN and CDR2 is SVGIG (reference sequence). V shed 4 bases and J shed 5 bases, with 18 bases lying between them. This CDR3 contains 14 residues. CDR3 in DNA: TGTGCCTGGACCAAACAGGGTCAAGGGGACGAGCAGTACTTC. This sequence encodes CAWTKQGQGDEQYF.

This chain connects TRBV5-5 to TRBJ2-7, with a possible D match to TRBD1 (6 bases). The germline gives CDR1 SGHKS, CDR2 YYEKEE (reference sequence). V was clipped by 4 bases and J by 5 bases, with 13 bases between them. This CDR3 is 13 amino acids long. CDR3 nucleotides: TGTGCCAGCAGCGTGGACAGCTACGACGAGCAGTACTTC. Translating it yields CASSVDSYDEQYF.

The rearrangement uses TRBV5-1 and TRBJ1-4; 8 bases line up with TRBD1. The CDR3 runs to 15 residues. The J segment lost 6 bases and the V segment lost 4 bases, leaving 8 bases of the junction unmatched. Germline CDR1 SGHRS, CDR2 YFSETQ. CDR3 residues: CASSIDQGADEKLFF. The CDR3 DNA is TGCGCCAGCAGCATAGATCAGGGGGCGGATGAAAAACTGTTTTTT.

The rearrangement joins TRBV7-3 to TRBJ2-7, with D possibly matching TRBD1 (6 bases). CDR1 SGHTA and CDR2 FQGTGA come from the germline V gene. CDR3 size: 15 residues. Deletions cut 5 bases from V and 3 bases from J, with 17 bases between. CDR3 sequence reads: CASSTGGRGIYEQYF. CDR3 in DNA: TGTGCCAGCAGCACCGGTGGCAGGGGCATCTACGAGCAGTACTTC.

J is TRBJ1-1 and V is TRBV6-1; 7 nucleotides agree with TRBD1. This CDR3 contains 14 residues. Germline V gene sequence: CDR1 MNHNS, CDR2 SASEGT. J lost 4 bases, V lost 6 bases, and 8 bases had no gene match. The CDR3 nucleotides are TGTGCCAGCAGCCCGACAGGGATGAGCACTGAAGCTTTCTTT. The encoded protein is CASSPTGMSTEAFF.

Details on this clone: The same CDR3 is also encoded by other DNA sequences in this sample. The chain is built from TRBV27 and TRBJ2-2; D gene ambiguous. V dropped 4 bases and J dropped 3 bases, with 3 bases sitting between them. The CDR3 is 12 residues long. Germline V gene lookup returns CDR1 MNHEY and CDR2 SMNVEV (reference sequence). CDR3 DNA: TGTGCCAGCAGTTCGTACACCGGGGAGCTGTTTTTT. Its protein product is CASSSYTGELFF.

J is TRBJ2-3 and V is TRBV2; 7 nucleotides agree with TRBD1. The J segment lost 1 base and the V segment lost 8 bases, leaving 6 bases of the junction unmatched. Germline V gives CDR1 SNHLY, CDR2 FYNNEI. The CDR3 totals 14 residues. The CDR3 nucleotides are TGTGCCAGCCGATTTACAGGGGGCACAGATACGCAGTATTTT. This codes for CASRFTGGTDTQYF. The entire variable domain, with the rest obtained from reference TRBV2 and TRBJ2-3, is as follows: EPEVTQTPSHQVTQMGQEVILRCVPISNHLYFYWYRQILGQKVEFLVSFYNNEISEKSEIFDDQFSVERPDGSNFTLKIRSTKLEDSAMYFCASRFTGGTDTQYFGPGTRLTVL.

The V gene is TRBV20-1, the J gene TRBJ2-1; possibly TRBD2 for D (5 bases). V lost 3 bases and J lost 2, with 14 bases in between. This CDR3 has 15 amino acids. Germline-derived CDR1 and CDR2 are DFQATT and SNEGSKA (reference sequence). CDR3 nucleotides: TGCAGTGCTAGTCCGGACGGGGTGCCCTACAATGAGCAGTTCTTC. Its translation is CSASPDGVPYNEQFF.